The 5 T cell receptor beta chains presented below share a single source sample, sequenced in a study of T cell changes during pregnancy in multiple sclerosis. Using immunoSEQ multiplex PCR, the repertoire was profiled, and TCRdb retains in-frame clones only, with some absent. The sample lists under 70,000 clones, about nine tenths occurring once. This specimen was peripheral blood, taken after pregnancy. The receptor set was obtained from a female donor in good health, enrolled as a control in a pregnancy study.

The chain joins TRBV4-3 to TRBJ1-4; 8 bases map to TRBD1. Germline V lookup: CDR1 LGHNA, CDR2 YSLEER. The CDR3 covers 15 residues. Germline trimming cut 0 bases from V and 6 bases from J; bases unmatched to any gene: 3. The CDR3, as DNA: TGCGCCAGCAGCCAAGATGTCAGGGGGCATGAAAAACTGTTTTTT. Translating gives CASSQDVRGHEKLFF.

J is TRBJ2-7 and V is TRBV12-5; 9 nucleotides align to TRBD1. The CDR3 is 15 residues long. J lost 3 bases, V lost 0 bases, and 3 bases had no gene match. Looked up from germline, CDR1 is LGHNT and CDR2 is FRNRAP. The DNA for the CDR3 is TGTGCTAGTGGTTTGGTACTGGGACAGGGCTACGAGCAGTACTTC. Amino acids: CASGLVLGQGYEQYF.

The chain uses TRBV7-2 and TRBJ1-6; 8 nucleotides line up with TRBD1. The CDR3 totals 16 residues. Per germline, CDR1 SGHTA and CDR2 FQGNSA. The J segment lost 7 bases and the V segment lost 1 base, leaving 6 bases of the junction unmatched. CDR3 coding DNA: TGTGCCAGCAGCTTAGAAGGCGGGACAGGAAATTCACCCCTCCACTTT. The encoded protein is CASSLEGGTGNSPLHF.

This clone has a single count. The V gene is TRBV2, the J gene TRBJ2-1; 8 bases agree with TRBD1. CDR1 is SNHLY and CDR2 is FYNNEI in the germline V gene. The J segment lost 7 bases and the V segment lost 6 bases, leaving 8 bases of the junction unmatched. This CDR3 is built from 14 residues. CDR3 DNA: TGTGCCAGCAGCCGGACAGGGCCAACAAATGAGCAGTTCTTC. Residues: CASSRTGPTNEQFF.

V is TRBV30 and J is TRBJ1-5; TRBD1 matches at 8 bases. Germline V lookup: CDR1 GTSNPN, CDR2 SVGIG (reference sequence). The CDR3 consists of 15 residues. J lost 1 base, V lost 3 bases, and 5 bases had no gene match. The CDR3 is CAWRNTGGSNQPQHF. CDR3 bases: TGTGCCTGGAGAAACACAGGGGGGAGCAATCAGCCCCAGCATTTT. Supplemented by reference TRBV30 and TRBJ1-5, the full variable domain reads SQTIHQWPATLVQPVGSPLSLECTVEGTSNPNLYWYRQAAGRGLQLLFYSVGIGQISSEVPQNLSASRPQDRQFILSSKKLLLSDSGFYLCAWRNTGGSNQPQHFGDGTRLSIL.